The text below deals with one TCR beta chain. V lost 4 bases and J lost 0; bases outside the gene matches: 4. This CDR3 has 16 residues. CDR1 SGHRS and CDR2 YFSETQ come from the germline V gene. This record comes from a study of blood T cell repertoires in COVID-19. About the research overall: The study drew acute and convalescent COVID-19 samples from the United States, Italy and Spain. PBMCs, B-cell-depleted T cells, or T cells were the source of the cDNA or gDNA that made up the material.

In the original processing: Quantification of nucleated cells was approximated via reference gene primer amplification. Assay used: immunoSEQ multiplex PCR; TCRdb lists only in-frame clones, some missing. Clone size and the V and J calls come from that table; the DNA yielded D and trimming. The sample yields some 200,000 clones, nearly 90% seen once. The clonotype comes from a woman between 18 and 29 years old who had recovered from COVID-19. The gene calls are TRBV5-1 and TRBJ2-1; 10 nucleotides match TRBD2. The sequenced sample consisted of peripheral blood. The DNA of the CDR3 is TGCGCCAGCAGCCCCCGGACTAGCGGCTCCTACAATGAGCAGTTCTTC. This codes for CASSPRTSGSYNEQFF.